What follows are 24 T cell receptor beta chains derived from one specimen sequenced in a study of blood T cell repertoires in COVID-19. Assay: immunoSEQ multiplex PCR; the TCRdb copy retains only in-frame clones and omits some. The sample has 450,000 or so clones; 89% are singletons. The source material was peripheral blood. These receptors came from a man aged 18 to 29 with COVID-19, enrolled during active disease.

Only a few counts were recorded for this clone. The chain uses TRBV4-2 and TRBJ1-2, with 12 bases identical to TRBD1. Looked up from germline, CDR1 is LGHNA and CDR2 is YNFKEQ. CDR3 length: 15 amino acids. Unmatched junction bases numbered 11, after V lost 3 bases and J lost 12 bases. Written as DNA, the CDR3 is TGTGCCAGCAGCCACTCCGGGACAGGGGGCGAGGAAGACACCTTC. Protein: CASSHSGTGGEEDTF.

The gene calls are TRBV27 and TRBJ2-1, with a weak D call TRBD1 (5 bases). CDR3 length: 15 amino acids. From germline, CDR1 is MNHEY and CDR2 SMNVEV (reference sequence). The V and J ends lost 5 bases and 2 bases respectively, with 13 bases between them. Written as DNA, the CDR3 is TGTGCCAGCAGTCTAGACAGTGACACCTACAATGAGCAGTTCTTC. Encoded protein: CASSLDSDTYNEQFF.

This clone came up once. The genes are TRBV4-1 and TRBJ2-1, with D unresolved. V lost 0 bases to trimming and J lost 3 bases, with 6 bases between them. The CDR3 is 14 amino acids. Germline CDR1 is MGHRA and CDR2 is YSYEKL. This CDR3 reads CASSQDNSYNEQFF. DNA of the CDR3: TGCGCCAGCAGCCAAGATAACAGCTACAATGAGCAGTTCTTC.

CDR3 loop: CASRDRGTYEQYF. CDR3 in DNA: TGTGCCAGCAGGGACAGGGGAACCTACGAGCAGTACTTC. The V call is TRBV7-8, the J call TRBJ2-7; 9 nucleotides line up with TRBD1. The CDR3 is 13 amino acids. V shed 6 bases, J shed 2 bases, and the junction held 2 bases outside the gene matches. CDR1 and CDR2 from the germline V gene are SGHVS and FQNEAQ. Full variable domain (rest looked up from reference TRBV7-8 and TRBJ2-7): GAGVSQSPRYKVAKRGQDVALRCDPISGHVSLFWYQQALGQGPEFLTYFQNEAQLDKSGLPSDRFFAERPEGSVSTLKIQRTQQEDSAVYLCASRDRGTYEQYFGPGTRLTVT.

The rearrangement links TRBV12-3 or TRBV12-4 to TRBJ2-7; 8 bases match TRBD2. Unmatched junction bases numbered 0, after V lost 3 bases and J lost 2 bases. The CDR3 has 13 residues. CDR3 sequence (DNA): TGTGCCAGCAGTTTTAGCGGGGCCTACGAGCAGTACTTC. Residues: CASSFSGAYEQYF.

CDR3 in DNA: TGTGCCAGCTCACAAGGACAGGGTCCCTACGAGCAGTACTTC. This sequence encodes CASSQGQGPYEQYF. The gene calls are TRBV18 and TRBJ2-7; 8 positions match TRBD1. The CDR3 runs 14 residues. Germline V lookup: CDR1 KGHSH, CDR2 LQKENI. V shed 4 bases and J 2 bases; nucleotides not matched to a gene: 4.

The CDR3 DNA reads as TGTGCCAGCAGTCTTAGACTAGCGGGGGACCCCTACAATGAGCAGTTCTTC. Its protein product is CASSLRLAGDPYNEQFF. This chain joins TRBV27 and TRBJ2-1; TRBD2 agrees at 12 bases. The trim removed 5 bases at V and 2 bases at J, leaving 7 bases unmatched. The CDR3 length is 17 residues. The germline CDR1 and CDR2 sequences are MNHEY and SMNVEV (reference sequence).

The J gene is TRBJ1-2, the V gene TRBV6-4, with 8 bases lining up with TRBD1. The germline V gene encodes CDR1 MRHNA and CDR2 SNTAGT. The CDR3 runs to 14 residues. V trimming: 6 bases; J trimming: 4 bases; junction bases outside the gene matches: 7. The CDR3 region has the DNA TGTGCCAGCAGACAACACACAGGGGGCTATGGCTACACCTTC. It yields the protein CASRQHTGGYGYTF.

CDR3 coding DNA: TGTGCCAGCAGCCCTCAGACTAGCGGGGACAATGAGCAGTTCTTC. Translation gives CASSPQTSGDNEQFF. The J gene is TRBJ2-1, the V gene TRBV7-8; 11 bases match TRBD2. The CDR3 is 15 amino acids. CDR1 SGHVS and CDR2 FQNEAQ come from the germline V gene. Trimming cost V 5 bases and J 5 bases; bases outside gene matches: 5.

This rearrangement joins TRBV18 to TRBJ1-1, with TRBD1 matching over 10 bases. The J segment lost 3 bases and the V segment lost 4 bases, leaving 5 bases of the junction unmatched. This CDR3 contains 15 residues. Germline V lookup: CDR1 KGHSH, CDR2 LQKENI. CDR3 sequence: CASSRQGARDTEAFF. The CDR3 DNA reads TGTGCCAGCTCACGACAGGGGGCGCGGGACACTGAAGCTTTCTTT.

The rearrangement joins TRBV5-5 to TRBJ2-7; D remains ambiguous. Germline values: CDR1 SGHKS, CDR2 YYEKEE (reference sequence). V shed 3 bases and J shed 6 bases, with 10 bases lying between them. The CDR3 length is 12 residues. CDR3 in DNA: TGTGCCAGCAGCTCCGCTGAGCGCGAGCAGTACTTC. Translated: CASSSAEREQYF.

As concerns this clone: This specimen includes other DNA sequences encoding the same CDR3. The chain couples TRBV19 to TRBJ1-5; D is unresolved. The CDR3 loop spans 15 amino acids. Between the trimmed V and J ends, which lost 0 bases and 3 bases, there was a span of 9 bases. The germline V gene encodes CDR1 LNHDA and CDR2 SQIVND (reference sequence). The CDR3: CASSIDRGSNQPQHF. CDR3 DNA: TGTGCCAGTAGTATAGATCGAGGGTCCAATCAGCCCCAGCATTTT.

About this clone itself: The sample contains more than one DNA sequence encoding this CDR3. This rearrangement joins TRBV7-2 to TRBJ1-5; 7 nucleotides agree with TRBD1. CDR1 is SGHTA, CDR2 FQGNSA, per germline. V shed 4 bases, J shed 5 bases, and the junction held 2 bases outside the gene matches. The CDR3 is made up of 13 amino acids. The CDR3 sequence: CASSSDRDQPQHF. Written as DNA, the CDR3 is TGTGCCAGCAGCTCCGACAGGGATCAGCCCCAGCATTTT.

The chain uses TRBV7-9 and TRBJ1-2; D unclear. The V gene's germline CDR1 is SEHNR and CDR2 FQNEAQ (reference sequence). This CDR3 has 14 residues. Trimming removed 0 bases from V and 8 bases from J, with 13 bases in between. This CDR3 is CASSLADQSGGYTF. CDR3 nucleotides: TGTGCCAGCAGCTTAGCAGATCAGAGCGGGGGCTACACCTTC.

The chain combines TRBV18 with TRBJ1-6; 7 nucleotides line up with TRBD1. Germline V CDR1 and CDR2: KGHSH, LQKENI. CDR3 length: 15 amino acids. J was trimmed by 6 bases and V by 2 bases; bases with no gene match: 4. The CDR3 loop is CASSPSQGGNSPLHF. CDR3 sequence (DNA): TGTGCCAGCTCACCATCGCAGGGGGGTAATTCACCCCTCCACTTT.

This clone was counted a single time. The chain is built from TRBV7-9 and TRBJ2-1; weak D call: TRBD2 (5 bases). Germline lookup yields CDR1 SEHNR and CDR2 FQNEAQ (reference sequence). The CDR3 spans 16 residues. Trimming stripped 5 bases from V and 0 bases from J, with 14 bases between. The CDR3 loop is CASSARLFSSYNEQFF. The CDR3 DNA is TGTGCCAGCAGCGCCCGACTATTTAGCTCCTACAATGAGCAGTTCTTC. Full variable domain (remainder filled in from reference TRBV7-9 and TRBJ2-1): DTGVSQNPRHKITKRGQNVTFRCDPISEHNRLYWYRQTLGQGPEFLTYFQNEAQLEKSRLLSDRFSAERPKGSFSTLEIQRTEQGDSAMYLCASSARLFSSYNEQFFGPGTRLTVL.

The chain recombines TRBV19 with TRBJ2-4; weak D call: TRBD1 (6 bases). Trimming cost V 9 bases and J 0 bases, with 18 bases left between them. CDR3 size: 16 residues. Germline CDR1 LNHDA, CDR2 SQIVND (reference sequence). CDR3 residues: CARIRGPTLAKNIQYF. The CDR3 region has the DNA TGTGCCAGAATCAGGGGTCCAACTCTAGCCAAAAACATTCAGTACTTC.

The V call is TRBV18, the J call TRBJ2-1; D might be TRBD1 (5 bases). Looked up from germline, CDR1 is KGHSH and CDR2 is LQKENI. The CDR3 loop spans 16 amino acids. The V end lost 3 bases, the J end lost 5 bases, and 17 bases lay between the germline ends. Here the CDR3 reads CASSPQGQISHNEQFF. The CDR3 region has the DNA TGTGCCAGCTCACCCCAGGGCCAGATTTCCCACAATGAGCAGTTCTTC.

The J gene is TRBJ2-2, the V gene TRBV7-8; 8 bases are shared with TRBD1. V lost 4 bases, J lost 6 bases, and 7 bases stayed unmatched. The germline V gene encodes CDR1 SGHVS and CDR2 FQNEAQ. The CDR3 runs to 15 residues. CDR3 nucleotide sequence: TGTGCCAGCAGCTCCGGACAGGGTGCTGCCGGGGAGCTGTTTTTT. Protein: CASSSGQGAAGELFF.

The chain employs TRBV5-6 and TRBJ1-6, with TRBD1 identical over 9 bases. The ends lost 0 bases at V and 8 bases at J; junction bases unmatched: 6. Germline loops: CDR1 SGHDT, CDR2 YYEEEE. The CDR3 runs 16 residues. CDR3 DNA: TGTGCCAGCAGCTTGGGGGGTACAGGGGGCTATTCACCCCTCCACTTT. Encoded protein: CASSLGGTGGYSPLHF.

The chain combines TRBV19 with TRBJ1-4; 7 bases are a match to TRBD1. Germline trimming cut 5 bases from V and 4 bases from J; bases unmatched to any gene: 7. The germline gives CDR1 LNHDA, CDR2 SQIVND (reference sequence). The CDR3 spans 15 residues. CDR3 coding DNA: TGTGCCAGTAGTTTCTACAGGGGTAATAATGAAAAACTGTTTTTT. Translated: CASSFYRGNNEKLFF.

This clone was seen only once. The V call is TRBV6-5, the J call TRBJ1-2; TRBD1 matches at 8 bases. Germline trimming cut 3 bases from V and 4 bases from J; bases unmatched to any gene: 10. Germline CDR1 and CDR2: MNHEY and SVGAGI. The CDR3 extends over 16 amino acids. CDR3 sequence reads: CASSYAPPGQGYGYTF. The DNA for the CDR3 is TGTGCCAGCAGTTATGCCCCGCCTGGACAGGGCTATGGCTACACCTTC.

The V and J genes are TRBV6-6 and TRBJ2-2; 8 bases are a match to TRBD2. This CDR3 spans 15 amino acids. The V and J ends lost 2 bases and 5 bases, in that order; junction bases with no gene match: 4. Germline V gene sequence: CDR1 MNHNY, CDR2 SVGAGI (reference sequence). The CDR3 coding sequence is TGTGCCAGCAGTTACAGCCGCGGGAGGACCGGGGAGCTGTTTTTT. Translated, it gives CASSYSRGRTGELFF.

Written as DNA, the CDR3 is TGTGCCAGCAGTGAAGGGACAGACCATTCACCCCTCCACTTT. It is translated as CASSEGTDHSPLHF. The chain carries TRBV2 and TRBJ1-6, with D possibly being TRBD1 (6 bases). CDR3 length: 14 amino acids. The germline CDR1 and CDR2 sequences are SNHLY and FYNNEI. Trimming removed 1 base from V and 8 bases from J, with 9 bases in between.